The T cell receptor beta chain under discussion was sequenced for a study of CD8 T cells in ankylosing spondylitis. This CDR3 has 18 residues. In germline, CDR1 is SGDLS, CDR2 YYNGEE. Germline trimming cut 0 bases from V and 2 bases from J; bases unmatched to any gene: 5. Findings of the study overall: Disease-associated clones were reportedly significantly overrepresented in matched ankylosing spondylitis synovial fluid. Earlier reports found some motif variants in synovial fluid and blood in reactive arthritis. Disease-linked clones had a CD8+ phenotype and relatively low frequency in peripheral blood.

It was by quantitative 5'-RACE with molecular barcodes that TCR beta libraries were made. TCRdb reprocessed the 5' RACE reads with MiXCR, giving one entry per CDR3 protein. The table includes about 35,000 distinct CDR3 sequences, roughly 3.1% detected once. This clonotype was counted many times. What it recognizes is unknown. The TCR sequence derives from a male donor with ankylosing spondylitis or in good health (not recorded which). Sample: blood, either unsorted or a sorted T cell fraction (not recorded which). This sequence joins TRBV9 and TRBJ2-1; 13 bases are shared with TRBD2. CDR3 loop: CASSVATSGRGAYNEQFF. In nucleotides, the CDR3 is TGTGCCAGCAGCGTAGCAACTAGCGGGAGGGGTGCCTACAATGAGCAGTTCTTC.